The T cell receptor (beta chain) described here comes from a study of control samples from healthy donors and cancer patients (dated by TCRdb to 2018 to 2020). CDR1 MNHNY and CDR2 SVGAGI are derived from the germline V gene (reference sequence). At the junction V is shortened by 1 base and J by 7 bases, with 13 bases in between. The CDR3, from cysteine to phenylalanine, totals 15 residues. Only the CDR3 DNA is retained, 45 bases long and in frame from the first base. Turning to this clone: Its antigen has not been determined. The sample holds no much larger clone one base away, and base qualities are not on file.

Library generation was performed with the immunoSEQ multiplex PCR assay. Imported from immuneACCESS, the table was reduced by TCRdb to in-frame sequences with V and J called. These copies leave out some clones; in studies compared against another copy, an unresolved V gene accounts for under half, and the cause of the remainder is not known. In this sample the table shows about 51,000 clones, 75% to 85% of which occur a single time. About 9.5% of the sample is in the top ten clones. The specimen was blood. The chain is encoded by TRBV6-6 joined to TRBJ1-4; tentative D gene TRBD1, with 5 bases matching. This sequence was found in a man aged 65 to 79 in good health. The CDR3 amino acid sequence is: CASSYYSQRGEKLFF. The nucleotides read TGTGCCAGCAGTTACTACAGTCAGAGGGGTGAAAAACTGTTTTTT.